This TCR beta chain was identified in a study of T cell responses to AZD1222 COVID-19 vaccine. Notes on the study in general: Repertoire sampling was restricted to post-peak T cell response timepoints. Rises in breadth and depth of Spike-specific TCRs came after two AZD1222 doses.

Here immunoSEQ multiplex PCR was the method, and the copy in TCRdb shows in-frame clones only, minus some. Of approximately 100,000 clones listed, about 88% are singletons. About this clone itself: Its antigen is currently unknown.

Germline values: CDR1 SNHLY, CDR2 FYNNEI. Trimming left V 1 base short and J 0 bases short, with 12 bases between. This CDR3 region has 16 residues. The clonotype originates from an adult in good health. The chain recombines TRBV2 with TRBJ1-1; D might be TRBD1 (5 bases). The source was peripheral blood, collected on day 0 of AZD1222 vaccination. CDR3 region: CASSEVGLGVNTEAFF. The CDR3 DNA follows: TGTGCCAGCAGTGAAGTAGGGCTGGGGGTGAACACTGAAGCTTTCTTT. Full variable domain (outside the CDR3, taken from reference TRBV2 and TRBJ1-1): EPEVTQTPSHQVTQMGQEVILRCVPISNHLYFYWYRQILGQKVEFLVSFYNNEISEKSEIFDDQFSVERPDGSNFTLKIRSTKLEDSAMYFCASSEVGLGVNTEAFFGQGTRLTVV.